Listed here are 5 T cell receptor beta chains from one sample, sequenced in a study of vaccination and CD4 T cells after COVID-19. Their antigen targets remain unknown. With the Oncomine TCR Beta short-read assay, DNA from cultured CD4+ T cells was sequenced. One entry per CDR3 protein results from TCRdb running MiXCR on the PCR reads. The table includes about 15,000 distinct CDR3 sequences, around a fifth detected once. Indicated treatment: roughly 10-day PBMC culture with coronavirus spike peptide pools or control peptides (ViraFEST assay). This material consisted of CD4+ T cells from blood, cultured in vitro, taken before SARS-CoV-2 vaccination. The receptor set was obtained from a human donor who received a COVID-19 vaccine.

CDR3 residues: CASSLGTPSTDTQYF. Here the CDR3 DNA reads TGTGCCAGCAGCTTGGGGACACCTAGCACAGATACGCAGTATTTT. V usage is TRBV5-4 and J usage is TRBJ2-3; D perhaps matches TRBD1 (5 bases). The CDR3 has 15 residues. V dropped 0 bases and J dropped 0 bases, with 8 bases sitting between them. CDR1 SGHNT and CDR2 YYREEE come from the germline V gene (reference sequence).

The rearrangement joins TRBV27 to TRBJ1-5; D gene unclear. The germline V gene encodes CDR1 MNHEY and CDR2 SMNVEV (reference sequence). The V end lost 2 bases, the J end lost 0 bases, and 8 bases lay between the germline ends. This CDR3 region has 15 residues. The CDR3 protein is CASSLGSHSNQPQHF. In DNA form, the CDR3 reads TGTGCCAGCAGTTTAGGTTCTCATAGCAATCAGCCCCAGCATTTT.

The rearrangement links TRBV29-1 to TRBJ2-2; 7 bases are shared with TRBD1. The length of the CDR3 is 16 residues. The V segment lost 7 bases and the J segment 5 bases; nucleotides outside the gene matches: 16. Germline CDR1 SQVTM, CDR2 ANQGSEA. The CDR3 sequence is CSAGGGKGADTGELFF. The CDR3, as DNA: TGCAGCGCCGGAGGTGGGAAGGGGGCGGATACCGGGGAGCTGTTTTTT.

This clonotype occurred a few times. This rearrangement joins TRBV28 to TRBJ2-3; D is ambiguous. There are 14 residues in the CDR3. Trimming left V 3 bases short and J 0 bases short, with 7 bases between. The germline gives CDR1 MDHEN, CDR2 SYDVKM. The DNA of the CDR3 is TGTGCCAGCAGTTTCAGTGGCAGCACAGATACGCAGTATTTT. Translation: CASSFSGSTDTQYF.

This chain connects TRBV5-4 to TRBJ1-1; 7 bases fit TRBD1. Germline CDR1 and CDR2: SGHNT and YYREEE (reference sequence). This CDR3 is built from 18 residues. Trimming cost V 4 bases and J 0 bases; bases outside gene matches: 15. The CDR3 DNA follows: TGTGCCAGCAGCAGCGGACAGGAAAGGGGAGTCATGAACACTGAAGCTTTCTTT. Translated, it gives CASSSGQERGVMNTEAFF.